This TCR beta chain is drawn from a study of T cells in Graves' hyperthyroidism and ophthalmopathy. V was trimmed by 5 bases and J by 1 base, leaving 18 bases between them. Looked up from germline, CDR1 is SGHAT and CDR2 is FQNNGV. The CDR3 consists of 17 residues. This clonotype has at least ten counts. RNA transcripts yielded amplified TCR beta CDR3 regions. First-round RT-PCR with HTBI primers amplified the TCR CDR3 region. Each CDR3 protein gets one entry after TCRdb re-called the multiplex PCR reads with MiXCR. The sample yields 550,000 to 800,000 distinct CDR3 sequences, 17% seen once. Exclusions: uncontrolled infection, other autoimmune disease, pregnancy, lactation.

The source of this sequence is a man aged 45-60 years with Graves' hyperthyroidism. Specimen: blood. The V and J genes are TRBV11-2 and TRBJ2-1, with D possibly TRBD2 on 6 matching bases. The CDR3 sequence is CASSNYRDSPSYNEQFF. CDR3 coding DNA: TGTGCCAGCAGCAATTACCGGGACTCCCCGTCCTACAATGAGCAGTTCTTC.